This is a list of T cell receptor beta chains from one sample in a study of CXCR3-negative and CXCR3-positive naive CD8 T cells. TCRdb reprocessed the 5' RACE reads and reports one entry per CDR3 protein, with no DNA. The repertoire shows over 100,000 distinct CDR3 sequences; the top ten hold approximately 0.5%. The sequencing sample was made of naive CXCR3- CD8+ T cells from blood. Every receptor here comes from a human donor in good health. Some clones in this sample may be carry-over from other donors' samples. Both conserved end residues are part of each CDR3. Fields, in order: V gene, J gene, CDR3 protein.

TRBV20-1,TRBJ1-1,CSATGDLGEAFF
TRBV27,TRBJ2-3,CASSLVARQDTQYF
TRBV10-3,TRBJ2-7,CAISESLDKSSYEQYF
TRBV29-1,TRBJ1-2,CSVSGTGGDGYTF
TRBV28,TRBJ2-3,CASSSRTRAVFGDTEYF
TRBV29-1,TRBJ1-1,CSVRGTALGVNTEAFF
TRBV19,TRBJ2-7,CASSIGSPENYEQYF
TRBV28,TRBJ1-1,CASSWTATGENTEAFF
TRBV4-3,TRBJ2-6,CASSQQTGQGISSGANVLTF
TRBV29-1,TRBJ2-1,CSVEDLAGDNEQFF
TRBV14,TRBJ2-7,CASSPPSGGTYEQYF
TRBV19,TRBJ1-1,CASRLGDTEAFF
TRBV4-3,TRBJ2-3,CASRDSTDTQYF
TRBV27,TRBJ2-2,CASSSVRVGNTGELFF
TRBV7-9,TRBJ2-1,CASSLDVQDEQFF
TRBV12-3/TRBV12-4,TRBJ2-3,CASSLAAGLARDPGGTQYF
TRBV4-3,TRBJ2-7,CASSQEPGLAYEQYF
TRBV9,TRBJ2-7,CASSAGLADYEQYF
TRBV12-3/TRBV12-4,TRBJ2-5,CASSGRADPKETQYF
TRBV5-1,TRBJ2-7,CASSSPTLAGEPYEQYF